Many counts were recorded for the clone carrying this T cell receptor beta chain. Its antigen remains unidentified. Time point defined: technical triplicate 3. MiXCR was run by TCRdb on the 5' RACE reads, yielding one entry per CDR3 protein. Found here are 45,000 or so distinct CDR3 sequences, around a fifth of them singletons; the top ten hold about 4.5%. The sample originates from a study of neurological immune-mediated disorders. The CDR3 extends over 11 amino acids. In germline, CDR1 is DFQATT, CDR2 SNEGSKA (reference sequence). V was pared by 5 bases and J by 4 bases, with 7 bases between. Whole-study results and caveats: In HTLV-1-associated myelopathy, TCR clonal expansion was greatest, whereas multiple sclerosis had the least, falling below healthy controls. No expanded-clone CDR3 amino acid sequence recurred across subjects, suggesting private TCR-beta repertoires.

Sequencing was done on a sample of PBMCs. The source of this sequence is a man aged 55 to 70 with HTLV-1-associated myelopathy (HAM/TSP). The chain combines TRBV20-1 with TRBJ2-3; D is ambiguous. The CDR3 loop reads CSAPRADTQYF. CDR3 in DNA: TGCAGTGCTCCCAGAGCAGATACGCAGTATTTT.